This TCR beta chain was recorded in a study of blood T cell repertoires in COVID-19. TCRdb's copy holds only in-frame clones and misses some; the assay was immunoSEQ multiplex PCR. The data hold under 250,000 clones, with 87% observed a single time. Germline V gene data show CDR1 as LGHDT and CDR2 as YNNKEL (reference sequence). The CDR3 runs to 16 residues. With V trimmed by 8 bases and J by 2 bases, 14 bases remained unmatched. Assignment of participants to cohorts was predicated upon participant-reported clinical history. Specimen: PBMCs or T cells enriched from blood (not recorded which). This receptor was identified in a woman in her 30s with acute COVID-19. The chain couples TRBV3-1 (or the pseudogene TRBV3-2) to TRBJ2-5, with TRBD1 identical over 7 bases. The CDR3 nucleotides are TGTGCCAGCTCCCATTCGTTATGGGACAGTCAAGAGACCCAGTACTTC. Protein: CASSHSLWDSQETQYF.